Presented here are 18 T cell receptor beta chains from one specimen sequenced in a study of blood T cells in healthy people across ages. Through a sample-barcoded 5' primer and a J-beta primer mix, a second PCR was run for 7 to 11 cycles. TCRdb ran MiXCR on the 5' RACE reads and lists one entry per CDR3 protein. This sample has about 1 million distinct CDR3 sequences, with 40% to 45% found just once. Sequencing was done on a sample of blood. The receptors were sampled from a woman aged 55-75 years in good health.

This clonotype was observed a handful of times. The chain links TRBV15 to TRBJ2-5, with 8 bases lining up with TRBD2. Per germline, CDR1 LNHNV and CDR2 YYDKDF (reference sequence). The CDR3 loop spans 19 amino acids. Losses at the gene ends were 0 bases for V and 5 bases for J; bases not matched to a gene: 17. The CDR3 region has the DNA TGTGCCACCAGCAGAGAATCAGGGAGCGGGAGTTTCAAATGGGAGACCCAGTACTTC. This encodes CATSRESGSGSFKWETQYF.

The V and J genes are TRBV6-2 or TRBV6-3 and TRBJ1-2, with TRBD1 matching 9 bases. The V gene's germline CDR1 is MNHEY and CDR2 SVGEGT. The V gene end was trimmed by 2 bases and the J gene end by 5 bases; junction bases not matched to a gene: 9. This CDR3 region has 16 residues. The CDR3 coding sequence is TGTGCCAGCAGTTACGCCGGGACAGGGAGGAGGTATGGCTACACCTTC. Amino acid sequence: CASSYAGTGRRYGYTF.

Only a few counts were recorded for this clonotype. This sequence joins TRBV14 and TRBJ1-6; the D gene is possibly TRBD1 (5 bases). The CDR3 length is 14 residues. Trimming stripped 5 bases from V and 8 bases from J, with 13 bases between. CDR1 and CDR2 (germline): SGHDN, FVKESK. This chain's CDR3 is CASSSRVWDSPLHF. CDR3 nucleotides: TGTGCCAGCAGCAGCAGGGTTTGGGATTCACCCCTCCACTTT.

The chain uses TRBV20-1 and TRBJ2-1; no firm D call. V was cut by 8 bases and J by 5 bases, with 16 bases left in between. The CDR3 is 13 residues long. CDR1 and CDR2 from the germline V gene are DFQATT and SNEGSKA (reference sequence). The CDR3 sequence is CSPTLHRHNEQFF. The CDR3 bases are TGCAGTCCTACTCTTCACCGTCACAATGAGCAGTTCTTC.

This clonotype was picked up many times. The genes are TRBV29-1 and TRBJ2-7; 15 bases are shared with TRBD2. This CDR3 region has 15 residues. J was trimmed by 0 bases and V by 6 bases; bases with no gene match: 3. Germline CDR1 and CDR2: SQVTM and ANQGSEA. Here the CDR3 reads CSVGTSGRTSYEQYF. CDR3 sequence (DNA): TGCAGCGTCGGGACTAGCGGGAGGACCTCCTACGAGCAGTACTTC.

J is TRBJ2-1 and V is TRBV20-1, with TRBD2 matching over 14 bases. The germline V gene encodes CDR1 DFQATT and CDR2 SNEGSKA (reference sequence). Trimming took 4 bases from V and 7 from J; bases not matched to a gene: 9. The CDR3 loop spans 16 amino acids. The CDR3 coding sequence is TGCAGTGCTAACCCCAGACTAGCGGGAGGGTTAAATGAGCAGTTCTTC. It specifies CSANPRLAGGLNEQFF.

This clonotype showed up just a few times. This chain uses TRBV7-9 with TRBJ2-5; D perhaps matches TRBD2 (6 bases). CDR1 SEHNR and CDR2 FQNEAQ come from the germline V gene (reference sequence). The V and J ends lost 4 bases and 1 base respectively, with 10 bases between them. The CDR3 covers 14 residues. The DNA for the CDR3 is TGTGCCAGCAGCTCGGCTAGCGTCCAAGAGACCCAGTACTTC. The encoded protein is CASSSASVQETQYF.

This clonotype was recorded many times. J is TRBJ2-7 and V is TRBV20-1, with D possibly being TRBD2 (5 bases). V was pared by 4 bases and J by 3 bases, with 13 bases between. The CDR3 has 13 amino acids. Germline V gene data show CDR1 as DFQATT and CDR2 as SNEGSKA (reference sequence). CDR3 region: CSATGRTYYEQYF. For the CDR3, the DNA is TGCAGTGCTACTGGGCGGACTTACTACGAGCAGTACTTC.

The V gene is TRBV20-1, the J gene TRBJ1-1; D possibly corresponds to TRBD1 (5 bases). This CDR3 has 16 residues. Trimming removed 4 bases from V and 2 bases from J, with 20 bases in between. The germline V gene encodes CDR1 DFQATT and CDR2 SNEGSKA (reference sequence). The CDR3 sequence: CSAKRIGGHLNTEAFF. The CDR3 DNA sequence: TGCAGTGCTAAGAGGATTGGCGGACACCTTAACACTGAAGCTTTCTTT.

This clonotype is a singleton in its sample. The rearrangement links TRBV10-3 to TRBJ2-1; perhaps TRBD2 as D (5 bases). Trimming pared 5 bases from V and 9 bases from J, leaving 17 bases between. CDR1 and CDR2 from the germline V gene are ENHRY and SYGVKD. This CDR3 region has 14 residues. CDR3 sequence: CAISLWAASGEQFF. The CDR3 bases are TGTGCCATCAGTCTCTGGGCCGCGAGCGGTGAGCAGTTCTTC.

This rearrangement joins TRBV29-1 to TRBJ2-1, with TRBD2 as a possible D gene (5 bases). CDR1 and CDR2 from the germline V gene are SQVTM and ANQGSEA. Trimming stripped 4 bases from V and 0 bases from J, with 19 bases between. This CDR3 spans 17 amino acids. CDR3 in DNA: TGCAGCGTTGTAGGCCGAGGGCCTGATTGCTCCTACAATGAGCAGTTCTTC. Amino acids: CSVVGRGPDCSYNEQFF.

The rearrangement joins TRBV20-1 to TRBJ2-3, with D perhaps matching TRBD2 (5 bases). Germline-derived CDR1 and CDR2 are DFQATT and SNEGSKA (reference sequence). V lost 6 bases, J lost 12 bases, and 16 bases lay in between. This CDR3 spans 11 amino acids. CDR3 sequence (DNA): TGCAGTGCCAGGACTGGCAGGCCTCAGTATTTT. Protein product: CSARTGRPQYF.

This clonotype was counted a few times. The rearrangement joins TRBV27 to TRBJ1-2; D is unclear. CDR1 is MNHEY and CDR2 is SMNVEV in the germline V gene (reference sequence). V was shortened by 11 bases and J by 7 bases, with 17 bases between the two germline ends. CDR3 size: 12 residues. CDR3 in amino acids: CASKMGSRGYTF. CDR3 nucleotides: TGTGCCTCTAAGATGGGCTCTCGTGGCTACACCTTC.

The V gene is TRBV5-1, the J gene TRBJ2-3; D may be TRBD2 (6 bases). This CDR3 contains 15 residues. V lost 4 bases and J lost 0, with 12 bases in between. The germline gives CDR1 SGHRS, CDR2 YFSETQ. The CDR3 DNA reads TGCGCCAGCAGCAAGGGAGGTTCCAGCACAGATACGCAGTATTTT. It is translated as CASSKGGSSTDTQYF.

For this clonotype: The junction and the germline gene differ at one end; a read error may be behind it. This rearrangement joins TRBV5-1 to TRBJ2-1; TRBD2 aligns across 9 bases. The J call may not be correct, given that the DNA end is closer to TRBJ2-7. CDR3 length: 15 amino acids. CDR1 and CDR2 (germline): SGHRS, YFSETQ. The CDR3 protein is CAGSLRLAANYEQYF. The CDR3 DNA follows: TGCGCCGGCAGCTTGAGACTAGCGGCTAACTACGAGCAGTACTTC.

This sequence joins TRBV3-1 and TRBJ2-3; 8 nucleotides line up with TRBD2. The germline V gene has CDR1 LGHDT and CDR2 YNNKEL (reference sequence). The CDR3 runs to 15 residues. With 0 bases clipped from V and 4 bases from J, the junction kept 3 bases outside the gene matches. CDR3 protein: CASSQDGRAPDTQYF. The CDR3 DNA reads TGTGCCAGCAGCCAAGACGGGAGGGCCCCAGATACGCAGTATTTT.

This clonotype was observed a single time. The chain uses TRBV24-1 and TRBJ1-5, with D possibly matching TRBD1 (5 bases). Germline loops: CDR1 KGHDR, CDR2 SFDVKD. The CDR3 is 14 residues long. Trimming left V 5 bases short and J 2 bases short, with 9 bases between. CDR3 bases: TGTGCCACCAGTGCGGAGGGACGCAATCAGCCCCAGCATTTT. Translation: CATSAEGRNQPQHF.

In this sample, this clonotype turned up a few times. This CDR3 is CASSSAGLNTQYF. Written as DNA, the CDR3 is TGTGCCAGCAGCTCCGCGGGGTTGAATACGCAGTATTTT. The chain has TRBV7-9 and TRBJ2-3; possible D gene TRBD2, 6 bases. This CDR3 is built from 13 residues. Trimming removed 4 bases at V and 7 bases at J, with 12 bases between. The V gene's germline CDR1 is SEHNR and CDR2 FQNEAQ (reference sequence).